Following are 27 T cell receptor beta chains from one sample sequenced in a study of T cell repertoires in cytomegalovirus infection. TCRdb used MiXCR to reprocess the reads, holding one entry per CDR3 protein. The profile shows around 550,000 distinct CDR3 sequences, around 27% of them singletons. The sequenced sample was PBMCs. The receptors stem from a human donor in good health (CMV status not recorded). Some clones in this sample may be carry-over from other donors' samples.

The CDR3 sequence is CAISEEGQNQPQHF. CDR3 in DNA: TGTGCCATCAGTGAGGAGGGGCAGAATCAGCCCCAGCATTTT. The genes are TRBV10-3 and TRBJ1-5; perhaps TRBD1 as D (5 bases). Germline CDR1 and CDR2: ENHRY and SYGVKD. The CDR3 loop spans 14 amino acids. Trimming pared 2 bases from V and 4 bases from J, leaving 9 bases between.

There are a few counts of this clonotype. The chain employs TRBV6-1 and TRBJ2-3; D possibly corresponds to TRBD2 (7 bases). The CDR3 is made up of 17 amino acids. V was pared by 5 bases and J by 4 bases, with 22 bases between. The germline gives CDR1 MNHNS, CDR2 SASEGT. As DNA, the CDR3 is TGTGCCAGCAGTCGATCGGGGGGCAGGGAGATAGCAGATACGCAGTATTTT. It codes for CASSRSGGREIADTQYF.

The chain employs TRBV11-3 and TRBJ2-7; maybe TRBD2 (5 bases). Germline loops: CDR1 SGHNT, CDR2 YENEEA. The V and J ends lost 0 bases and 7 bases respectively, with 13 bases between them. CDR3 length: 14 residues. In DNA form, the CDR3 reads TGTGCCAGCAGCTTAGATCCTCTAGCTGGTGAGCAGTACGTC. Translating it yields CASSLDPLAGEQYV.

This clonotype was observed a handful of times. The V and J genes are TRBV12-3 or TRBV12-4 and TRBJ2-1; 9 bases map to TRBD2. Trimming took 6 bases from V and 5 from J; bases not matched to a gene: 11. There are 16 residues in the CDR3. The CDR3 region is CASSPQTSGYNNEQFF. The CDR3 DNA reads as TGTGCCAGCAGCCCTCAGACTAGCGGCTACAACAATGAGCAGTTCTTC.

At least ten counts were recorded for this clonotype. This rearrangement joins TRBV18 to TRBJ2-3; 8 nucleotides align to TRBD1. The germline V gene has CDR1 KGHSH and CDR2 LQKENI. This CDR3 comprises 15 residues. V lost 6 bases, J lost 4 bases, and 9 bases stayed unmatched. The CDR3 loop reads CASSSQGAAADTQYF. The CDR3 DNA reads as TGTGCCAGCTCTTCGCAGGGGGCGGCGGCAGATACGCAGTATTTT.

This clonotype was recorded a few times. V gene TRBV2 combines with J gene TRBJ2-1; TRBD1 aligns across 10 bases. This CDR3 has 12 residues. With 8 bases clipped from V and 7 bases from J, the junction kept 2 bases outside the gene matches. CDR1 is SNHLY and CDR2 is FYNNEI in the germline V gene. The CDR3: CASLGQGNEQFF. CDR3 nucleotides: TGTGCCAGCCTGGGACAGGGGAATGAGCAGTTCTTC.

V is TRBV12-5 and J is TRBJ1-2, with D possibly matching TRBD1 (5 bases). CDR3 length equals 19 residues. CDR1 and CDR2 (germline): LGHNT, FRNRAP. V lost 5 bases and J 3 bases, leaving 28 bases between the germline ends. CDR3 protein: CASGGFIEGSLTAYYGYTF. CDR3 bases: TGTGCTAGTGGTGGTTTCATAGAGGGCAGCCTGACAGCCTACTATGGCTACACCTTC.

V is TRBV19 and J is TRBJ1-1; 7 positions match TRBD1. Germline V gene data show CDR1 as LNHDA and CDR2 as SQIVND (reference sequence). This CDR3 comprises 13 residues. J gave up 0 bases and V 10 bases, and 5 bases lay outside the gene matches. CDR3 sequence (DNA): TGTGCCATCAAGGACAGGTTGAACACTGAAGCTTTCTTT. It specifies CAIKDRLNTEAFF. The variable domain in full, completed from reference TRBV19 and TRBJ1-1, reads DGGITQSPKYLFRKEGQNVTLSCEQNLNHDAMYWYRQDPGQGLRLIYYSQIVNDFQKGDIAEGYSVSREKKESFPLTVTSAQKNPTAFYLCAIKDRLNTEAFFGQGTRLTVV.

In its sample, this clonotype was seen many times. The chain joins TRBV7-9 to TRBJ2-3, with 11 bases that match TRBD2. V lost 8 bases, J lost 3 bases, and 1 base stayed unmatched. The CDR3 runs to 13 residues. Germline lookup yields CDR1 SEHNR and CDR2 FQNEAQ (reference sequence). CDR3 sequence: CASGLAGTDTQYF. The CDR3 DNA reads TGTGCCAGCGGACTAGCGGGTACAGATACGCAGTATTTT.

The V and J genes are TRBV6-2 or TRBV6-3 and TRBJ2-7, with D perhaps matching TRBD2 (5 bases). The CDR3 spans 12 residues. Germline V lookup: CDR1 MNHEY, CDR2 SVGEGT. V lost 2 bases and J 5 bases, leaving 7 bases between the germline ends. This CDR3 is CASSYTGNEQYF. In DNA, the CDR3 is TGTGCCAGCAGTTACACGGGGAACGAGCAGTACTTC.

The chain couples TRBV4-3 to TRBJ2-3; 12 positions match TRBD2. Per germline, CDR1 LGHNA and CDR2 YSLEER. The CDR3 spans 20 residues. V gave up 3 bases and J gave up 5 bases; unmatched junction bases: 18. The CDR3 sequence: CASSHDTTSGRSSVVDTQYF. CDR3 nucleotides: TGCGCCAGCAGCCATGATACGACTAGCGGGAGAAGTAGTGTGGTAGATACGCAGTATTTT.

The sample holds a few counts of this clonotype. The chain uses TRBV20-1 and TRBJ1-5; D uncertain. Germline CDR1 is DFQATT and CDR2 is SNEGSKA (reference sequence). The CDR3 is 12 amino acids. V gave up 0 bases and J gave up 4 bases, with 4 bases separating them. CDR3: CSARDGNQPQHF. CDR3 DNA: TGCAGTGCTAGAGATGGGAATCAGCCCCAGCATTTT.

This clonotype has just a few counts. V is TRBV24-1 and J is TRBJ2-1; D gene uncertain. The V end lost 1 base, the J end lost 6 bases, and 9 bases lay between the germline ends. The CDR3 loop spans 14 amino acids. Germline V gene sequence: CDR1 KGHDR, CDR2 SFDVKD. The CDR3 sequence: CATSDFIRTNEQFF. In DNA, the CDR3 is TGTGCCACCAGTGATTTCATCAGGACCAATGAGCAGTTCTTC.

The chain is built from TRBV19 and TRBJ2-1; 10 positions match TRBD2. The CDR3 length is 19 residues. The V and J ends lost 1 base and 7 bases, in that order; junction bases with no gene match: 16. Germline V lookup: CDR1 LNHDA, CDR2 SQIVND (reference sequence). This CDR3 reads CASSIAPQRLAGVGNEQFF. The CDR3 DNA follows: TGTGCCAGTAGTATAGCCCCCCAAAGGCTAGCGGGAGTTGGGAATGAGCAGTTCTTC.

The sample holds one count of this clonotype. The gene calls are TRBV28 and TRBJ1-1; TRBD1 agrees at 7 bases. CDR1 is MDHEN and CDR2 is SYDVKM in the germline V gene. This CDR3 is built from 16 residues. With V trimmed by 4 bases and J by 1 base, 9 bases remained unmatched. The CDR3 here is CASSSPQGPKNTEAFF. As DNA, the CDR3 is TGTGCCAGCAGTTCCCCACAGGGGCCTAAGAACACTGAAGCTTTCTTT.

In DNA form, the CDR3 reads TGTGCCAGCAGCTTAGCTTTGGCTAATTCACCCCTCCACTTT. As protein: CASSLALANSPLHF. The chain couples TRBV7-9 to TRBJ1-6; D call uncertain. V was trimmed by 0 bases and J by 6 bases, leaving 6 bases between them. This CDR3 is 14 amino acids long. Germline V lookup: CDR1 SEHNR, CDR2 FQNEAQ (reference sequence).

The V gene is TRBV6-2 or TRBV6-3, the J gene TRBJ2-3; TRBD2 matches 9 bases. CDR3 length: 17 residues. The V segment lost 6 bases and the J segment 2 bases; nucleotides outside the gene matches: 12. In germline, CDR1 is MNHEY, CDR2 SVGEGT. CDR3 DNA sequence: TGTGCCAGCAGGCTAGCGGGACCCAGCGACATCACAGATACGCAGTATTTT. This encodes CASRLAGPSDITDTQYF.

The chain carries TRBV19 and TRBJ1-2; TRBD1 matches 7 bases. The CDR3 totals 15 residues. The germline V gene encodes CDR1 LNHDA and CDR2 SQIVND (reference sequence). The trim removed 6 bases at V and 8 bases at J, leaving 15 bases unmatched. As DNA, the CDR3 is TGTGCCAGTAGCCGACAGGGCACCTCTATTACCGGCTACACCTTC. It specifies CASSRQGTSITGYTF.

The chain carries TRBV30 and TRBJ2-2; D call uncertain. Germline V gene lookup returns CDR1 GTSNPN and CDR2 SVGIG (reference sequence). CDR3 length: 16 amino acids. Trimming took 0 bases from V and 1 from J, leaving 12 bases between them. CDR3 nucleotide sequence: TGTGCCTGGAGTGTTTTTTTCGGCGGGAACACCGGGGAGCTGTTTTTT. Protein sequence: CAWSVFFGGNTGELFF.

V gene TRBV25-1 combines with J gene TRBJ2-1; D gene unclear. The germline V gene has CDR1 MGHDK and CDR2 SYGVNS. V lost 5 bases and J lost 2, with 10 bases in between. The CDR3 loop spans 14 amino acids. The CDR3 DNA sequence: TGTGCCAGCAGTTTTTCGGCCCCCTACAATGAGCAGTTCTTC. The encoded protein is CASSFSAPYNEQFF.

This clonotype occurred many times. V is TRBV7-2 and J is TRBJ2-5; 11 positions agree with TRBD2. V was clipped by 5 bases and J by 4 bases; unmatched bases: 15. The V gene's germline CDR1 is SGHTA and CDR2 FQGNSA. This CDR3 is 18 amino acids long. CDR3 DNA: TGTGCCAGCAGCGAGAACGTACTAGCGGGAGTGGGCCGAGAGACCCAGTACTTC. Its protein is CASSENVLAGVGRETQYF.

This clonotype was seen a few times. The chain joins TRBV7-2 to TRBJ1-1, with TRBD1 identical over 8 bases. The trim removed 5 bases at V and 1 base at J, leaving 3 bases unmatched. CDR3 length equals 14 residues. Germline V lookup: CDR1 SGHTA, CDR2 FQGNSA. The CDR3 DNA sequence: TGTGCCAGCAGCGCGGGACAGGCGAACACTGAAGCTTTCTTT. Residues: CASSAGQANTEAFF.

The J gene is TRBJ2-5, the V gene TRBV11-1; 8 bases agree with TRBD1. Trimming cost V 7 bases and J 4 bases; bases outside gene matches: 8. The germline V gene has CDR1 SGHAT and CDR2 FQDESV (reference sequence). This CDR3 comprises 14 residues. As DNA, the CDR3 is TGTGCCAGCACCGAGACAGGGGTTTCAGAGACCCAGTACTTC. This sequence encodes CASTETGVSETQYF.

This clonotype came up a few times. Given a much more abundant clone one base away, this may be a read error. J is TRBJ1-3 and V is TRBV7-9, with D unresolved. V was trimmed by 1 base and J by 2 bases, leaving 3 bases between them. The germline gives CDR1 SEHNR, CDR2 FQNEAQ (reference sequence). The CDR3 contains 13 residues. The CDR3: CASSLEAGNTIYF. CDR3 DNA sequence: TGTGCCAGCAGCTTAGAGGCTGGAAACACCATATATTTT. The entire variable domain, with the rest obtained from reference TRBV7-9 and TRBJ1-3, is as follows: DTGVSQNPRHKITKRGQNVTFRCDPISEHNRLYWYRQTLGQGPEFLTYFQNEAQLEKSRLLSDRFSAERPKGSFSTLEIQRTEQGDSAMYLCASSLEAGNTIYFGEGSWLTVV.

This clonotype has just a few counts. This clone may be a read error of a much larger clone one base away. This chain joins TRBV7-9 and TRBJ2-1, with D possibly matching TRBD2 (5 bases). Trimming removed 3 bases from V and 0 bases from J, with 9 bases in between. The CDR3 spans 15 residues. From germline, CDR1 is SEHNR and CDR2 FQNEAQ (reference sequence). For the CDR3, the DNA is TGTGCCAGCAGCTTTAGCGAGAGCTCCTACAATGAGCAGTTCTTC. Translating it yields CASSFSESSYNEQFF.

The table lists this clonotype with a few counts. The V gene is TRBV7-2, the J gene TRBJ2-3; TRBD2 aligns across 10 bases. Per the germline V gene, CDR1 is SGHTA and CDR2 is FQGNSA. The CDR3 is 17 residues long. V lost 7 bases to trimming and J lost 0 bases; unmatched junction nucleotides: 10. CDR3 nucleotide sequence: TGTGCCAGCATCCTACTGACGACTAGCGGGAGCACAGATACGCAGTATTTT. The encoded protein is CASILLTTSGSTDTQYF. The full variable domain, completed using reference TRBV7-2 and TRBJ2-3, is GAGVSQSPSNKVTEKGKDVELRCDPISGHTALYWYRQSLGQGLEFLIYFQGNSAPDKSGLPSDRFSAERTGGSVSTLTIQRTQQEDSAVYLCASILLTTSGSTDTQYFGPGTRLTVL.

CDR3 sequence reads: CASSLVISQPQHF. The CDR3 nucleotides read TGTGCCAGCAGCTTAGTGATAAGTCAGCCCCAGCATTTT. The chain is built from TRBV7-2 and TRBJ1-5; D remains ambiguous. The V gene lost 1 base and the J gene lost 6 bases, with 7 bases spanning the gap. Germline V gene data show CDR1 as SGHTA and CDR2 as FQGNSA. This CDR3 region has 13 residues.